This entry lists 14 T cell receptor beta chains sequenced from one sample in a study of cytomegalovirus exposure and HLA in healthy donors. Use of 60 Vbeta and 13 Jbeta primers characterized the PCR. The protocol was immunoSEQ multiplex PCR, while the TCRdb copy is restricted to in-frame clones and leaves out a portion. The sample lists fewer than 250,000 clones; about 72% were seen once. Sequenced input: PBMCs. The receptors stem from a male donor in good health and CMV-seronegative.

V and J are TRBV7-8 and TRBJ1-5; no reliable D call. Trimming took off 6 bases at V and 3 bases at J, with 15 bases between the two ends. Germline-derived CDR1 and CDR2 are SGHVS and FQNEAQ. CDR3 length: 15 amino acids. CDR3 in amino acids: CASSPRGGINQPQHF. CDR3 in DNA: TGTGCCAGCAGTCCCCGGGGAGGGATCAATCAGCCCCAGCATTTT.

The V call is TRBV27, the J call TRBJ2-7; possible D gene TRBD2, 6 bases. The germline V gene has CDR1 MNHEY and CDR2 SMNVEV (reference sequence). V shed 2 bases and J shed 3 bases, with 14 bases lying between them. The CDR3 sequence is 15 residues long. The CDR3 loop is CASSLDSGSYYEQYF. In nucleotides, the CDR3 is TGTGCCAGCAGTTTAGATAGCGGAAGTTACTACGAGCAGTACTTC.

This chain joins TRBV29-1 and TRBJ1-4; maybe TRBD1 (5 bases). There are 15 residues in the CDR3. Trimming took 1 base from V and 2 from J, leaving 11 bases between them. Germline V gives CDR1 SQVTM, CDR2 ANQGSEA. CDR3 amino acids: CSVEVLGATNEKLFF. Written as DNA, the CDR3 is TGCAGCGTTGAAGTTCTAGGGGCTACTAATGAAAAACTGTTTTTT.

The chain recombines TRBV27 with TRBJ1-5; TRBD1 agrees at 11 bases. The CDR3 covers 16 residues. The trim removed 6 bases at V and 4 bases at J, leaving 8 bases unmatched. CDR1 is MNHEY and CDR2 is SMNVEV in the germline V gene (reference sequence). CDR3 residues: CASSPLGQGVNQPQHF. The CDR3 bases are TGTGCCAGCAGCCCCCTGGGACAGGGGGTTAATCAGCCCCAGCATTTT.

CDR3 amino acids: CASSFAGGGYEQYF. The CDR3 nucleotides are TGTGCCAGCAGCTTTGCAGGGGGCGGGTACGAGCAGTACTTC. The chain recombines TRBV27 with TRBJ2-7; 8 positions match TRBD1. Per germline, CDR1 MNHEY and CDR2 SMNVEV (reference sequence). Unmatched junction bases numbered 8, after V lost 6 bases and J lost 4 bases. The CDR3 contains 14 residues.

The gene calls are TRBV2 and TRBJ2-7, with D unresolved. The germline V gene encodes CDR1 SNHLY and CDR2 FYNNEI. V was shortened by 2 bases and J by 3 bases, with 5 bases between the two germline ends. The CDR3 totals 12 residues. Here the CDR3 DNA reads TGTGCCAGCAGTGAATACGGCTACGAGCAGTACTTC. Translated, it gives CASSEYGYEQYF.

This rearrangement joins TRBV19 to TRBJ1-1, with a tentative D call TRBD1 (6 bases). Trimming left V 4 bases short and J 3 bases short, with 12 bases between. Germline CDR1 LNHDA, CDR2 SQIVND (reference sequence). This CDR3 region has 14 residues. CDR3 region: CASSKTGRDTEAFF. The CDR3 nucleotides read TGTGCCAGTAGTAAAACAGGGAGGGACACTGAAGCTTTCTTT.

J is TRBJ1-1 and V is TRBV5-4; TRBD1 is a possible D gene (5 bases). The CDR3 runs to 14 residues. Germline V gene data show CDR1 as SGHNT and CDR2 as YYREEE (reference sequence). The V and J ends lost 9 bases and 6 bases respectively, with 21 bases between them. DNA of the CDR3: TGTGCCATCCGATTCGGGGGGATAAGAGCTGAAGCTTTCTTT. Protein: CAIRFGGIRAEAFF.

CDR3 sequence: CASSPQNTGELFF. CDR3 nucleotides: TGTGCCAGCTCACCCCAGAACACCGGGGAGCTGTTTTTT. The rearrangement uses TRBV18 and TRBJ2-2, with D hard to call. V was cut by 3 bases and J by 1 base, with 3 bases left in between. Germline CDR1 is KGHSH and CDR2 is LQKENI. This CDR3 has 13 residues.

This CDR3 reads CASSLEGGRGDEQFF. CDR3 DNA sequence: TGTGCCAGCAGCTTAGAGGGCGGACGGGGGGATGAGCAGTTCTTC. The J gene is TRBJ2-1, the V gene TRBV7-9; 7 nucleotides match TRBD2. The germline V gene encodes CDR1 SEHNR and CDR2 FQNEAQ (reference sequence). The CDR3 length is 15 residues. After removal of 1 base from V and 8 bases from J, the junction contained 8 bases not matched to a gene.

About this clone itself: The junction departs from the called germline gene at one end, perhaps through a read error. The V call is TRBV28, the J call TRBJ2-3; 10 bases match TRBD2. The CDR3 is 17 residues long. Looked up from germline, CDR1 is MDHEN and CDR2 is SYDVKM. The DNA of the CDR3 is TGTGCCAGCAGCTCGAACGCCGGGACTAGCGAAGCAGATACGCCGTATTTT. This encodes CASSSNAGTSEADTPYF.

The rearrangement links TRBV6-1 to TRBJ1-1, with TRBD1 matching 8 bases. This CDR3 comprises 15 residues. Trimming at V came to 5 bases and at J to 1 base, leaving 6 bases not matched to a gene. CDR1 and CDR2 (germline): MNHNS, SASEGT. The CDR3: CASSTRQGRNTEAFF. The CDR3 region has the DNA TGTGCCAGCAGTACCCGACAGGGGAGGAACACTGAAGCTTTCTTT.

DNA of the CDR3: TGTGCCAGCTCACCTATCGGACAGGGCGGCACTGAAGCTTTCTTT. Protein: CASSPIGQGGTEAFF. The chain recombines TRBV18 with TRBJ1-1; 8 nucleotides line up with TRBD1. The CDR3 runs 15 residues. CDR1 is KGHSH and CDR2 is LQKENI in the germline V gene. J was trimmed by 4 bases and V by 3 bases; bases with no gene match: 7. Based on the CDR3 plus reference TRBV18 and TRBJ1-1, the full variable domain is NAGVMQNPRHLVRRRGQEARLRCSPMKGHSHVYWYRQLPEEGLKFMVYLQKENIIDESGMPKERFSAEFPKEGPSILRIQQVVRGDSAAYFCASSPIGQGGTEAFFGQGTRLTVV.

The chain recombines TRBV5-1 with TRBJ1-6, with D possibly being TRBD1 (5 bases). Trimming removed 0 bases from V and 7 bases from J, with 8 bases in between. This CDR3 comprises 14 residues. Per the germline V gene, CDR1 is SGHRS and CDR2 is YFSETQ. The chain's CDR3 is CASSLEAGNSPLHF. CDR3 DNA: TGCGCCAGCAGCTTGGAGGCAGGGAATTCACCCCTCCACTTT.